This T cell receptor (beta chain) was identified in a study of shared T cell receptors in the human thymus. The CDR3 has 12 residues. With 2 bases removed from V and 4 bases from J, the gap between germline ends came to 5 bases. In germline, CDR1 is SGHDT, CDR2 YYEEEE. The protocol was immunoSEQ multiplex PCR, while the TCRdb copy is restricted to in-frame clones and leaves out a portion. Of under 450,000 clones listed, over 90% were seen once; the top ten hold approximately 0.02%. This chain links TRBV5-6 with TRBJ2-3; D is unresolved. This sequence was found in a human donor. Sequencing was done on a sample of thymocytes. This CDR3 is CASSFSADTQYF. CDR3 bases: TGTGCCAGCAGCTTTTCCGCAGATACGCAGTATTTT.